The present T cell receptor (beta chain) was sequenced within a study of blood T cell repertoires in COVID-19. Study overall: Material from acute and convalescent COVID-19 was sourced from the United States, Italy and Spain. Sources were T cells, B-cell-depleted T cells, or PBMCs; the material itself was cDNA or gDNA.

A note on this clone: A junction boundary mismatches the germline segment, possibly from a read error.

Clones were read by immunoSEQ multiplex PCR, and TCRdb kept only the in-frame ones, dropping some. In the table there are about 230,000 clones, 70% to 90% of which are singletons. The sample taken for sequencing was PBMCs or T cells enriched from blood (not recorded which). This sequence was found in a middle-aged woman with acute COVID-19.

CDR3 amino acids: CASSGSGRSYDEQFF. The CDR3 coding sequence is TGTGCCAGCAGTGGAAGCGGGAGGTCCTACGATGAGCAGTTCTTC. This sequence joins TRBV9 and TRBJ2-1, with 9 positions matching TRBD2. Germline assignment: CDR1 SGDLS and CDR2 YYNGEE. CDR3 size: 15 residues.